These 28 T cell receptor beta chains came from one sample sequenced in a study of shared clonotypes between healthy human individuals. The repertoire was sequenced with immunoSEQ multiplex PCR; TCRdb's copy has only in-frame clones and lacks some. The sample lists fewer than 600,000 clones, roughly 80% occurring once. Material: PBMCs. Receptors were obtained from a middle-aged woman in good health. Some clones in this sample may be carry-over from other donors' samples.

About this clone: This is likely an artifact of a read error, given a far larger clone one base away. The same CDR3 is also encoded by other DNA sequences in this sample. The CDR3 is CASSEYRGGSGELFF. The CDR3 bases are TGTGCCAGCAGTGAATATCGGGGAGGCTCTGGGGAGCTGTTTTTT. The J gene is TRBJ2-2, the V gene TRBV25-1; perhaps TRBD2 as D (6 bases). Trimming pared 0 bases from V and 8 bases from J, leaving 13 bases between. This CDR3 comprises 15 residues. The germline V gene encodes CDR1 MGHDK and CDR2 SYGVNS.

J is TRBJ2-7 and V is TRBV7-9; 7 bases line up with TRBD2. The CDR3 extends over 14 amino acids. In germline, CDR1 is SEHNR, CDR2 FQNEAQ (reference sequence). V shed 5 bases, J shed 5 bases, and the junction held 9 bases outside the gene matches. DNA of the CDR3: TGTGCCAGCAGCCCCCGGTGGCGGGAGAACGAGCAGTACTTC. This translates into CASSPRWRENEQYF.

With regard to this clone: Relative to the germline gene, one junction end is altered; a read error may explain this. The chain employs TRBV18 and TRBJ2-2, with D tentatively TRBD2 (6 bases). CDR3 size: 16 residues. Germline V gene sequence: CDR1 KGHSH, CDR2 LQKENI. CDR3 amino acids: CASSPLSGSNTGKLFF. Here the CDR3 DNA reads TGTGCCAGCTCACCACTATCCGGGAGTAACACCGGGAAGCTGTTTTTT.

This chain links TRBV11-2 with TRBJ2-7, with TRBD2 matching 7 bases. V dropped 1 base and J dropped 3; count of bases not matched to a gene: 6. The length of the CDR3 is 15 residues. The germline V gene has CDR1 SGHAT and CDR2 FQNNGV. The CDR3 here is CASSLAGGDGYEQYF. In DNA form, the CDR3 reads TGTGCCAGCAGCTTAGCGGGAGGCGATGGCTACGAGCAGTACTTC.

This CDR3 reads CASSVGGYGYTF. CDR3 DNA: TGTGCCAGCAGCGTAGGCGGATATGGCTACACCTTC. The rearrangement uses TRBV5-6 and TRBJ1-2, with D unresolved. Germline CDR1 is SGHDT and CDR2 is YYEEEE. The CDR3 loop spans 12 amino acids. The V end was cut by 4 bases, the J end by 5 bases, with 9 bases between.

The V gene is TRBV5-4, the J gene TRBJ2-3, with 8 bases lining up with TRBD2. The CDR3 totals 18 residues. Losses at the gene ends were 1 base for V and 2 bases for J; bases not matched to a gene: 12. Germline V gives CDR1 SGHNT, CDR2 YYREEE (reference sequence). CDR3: CASSLRGLAGPTTDTQYF. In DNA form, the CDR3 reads TGTGCCAGCAGCTTGAGAGGTCTAGCGGGTCCAACCACAGATACGCAGTATTTT.

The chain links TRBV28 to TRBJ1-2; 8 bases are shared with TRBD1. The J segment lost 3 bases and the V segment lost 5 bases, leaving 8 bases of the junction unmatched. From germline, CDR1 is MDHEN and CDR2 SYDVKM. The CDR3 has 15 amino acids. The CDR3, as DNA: TGTGCCAGCAGTGACCCGGGACAGGAGTACTATGGCTACACCTTC. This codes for CASSDPGQEYYGYTF.

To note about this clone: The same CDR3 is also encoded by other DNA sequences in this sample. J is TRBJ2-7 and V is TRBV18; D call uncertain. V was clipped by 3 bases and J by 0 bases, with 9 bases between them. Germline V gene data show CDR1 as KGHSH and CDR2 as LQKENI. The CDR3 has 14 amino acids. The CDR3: CASSPSQSSYEQYF. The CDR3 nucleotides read TGTGCCAGCTCACCCTCGCAGAGCTCCTACGAGCAGTACTTC.

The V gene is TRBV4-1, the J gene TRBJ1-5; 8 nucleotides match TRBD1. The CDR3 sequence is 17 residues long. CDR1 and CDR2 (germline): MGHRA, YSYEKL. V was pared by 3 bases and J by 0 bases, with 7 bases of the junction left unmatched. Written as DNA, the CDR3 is TGCGCCAGCAGCCATGGACAGGGATTCAATAGCAATCAGCCCCAGCATTTT. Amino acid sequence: CASSHGQGFNSNQPQHF.

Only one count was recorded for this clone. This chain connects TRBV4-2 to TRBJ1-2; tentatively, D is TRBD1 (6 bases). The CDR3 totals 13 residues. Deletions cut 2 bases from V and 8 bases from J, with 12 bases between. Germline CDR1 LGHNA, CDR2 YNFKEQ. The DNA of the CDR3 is TGTGCCAGCAGCCAATCGGGGGCAGAGGGCTACACCTTC. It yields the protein CASSQSGAEGYTF.

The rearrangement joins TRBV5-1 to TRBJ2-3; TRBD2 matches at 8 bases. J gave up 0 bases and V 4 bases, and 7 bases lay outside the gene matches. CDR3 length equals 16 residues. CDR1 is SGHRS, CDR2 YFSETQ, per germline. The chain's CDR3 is CASSVYSGASTDTQYF. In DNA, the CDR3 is TGCGCCAGCAGCGTATATAGCGGGGCTAGCACAGATACGCAGTATTTT.

The CDR3 here is CASSVVDTQYF. In DNA form, the CDR3 reads TGTGCCAGCAGCGTGGTGGATACGCAGTATTTT. V gene TRBV9 combines with J gene TRBJ2-3; D ambiguous. The V and J ends lost 2 bases and 6 bases respectively, with 4 bases between them. The V gene's germline CDR1 is SGDLS and CDR2 YYNGEE. This CDR3 is 11 amino acids long.

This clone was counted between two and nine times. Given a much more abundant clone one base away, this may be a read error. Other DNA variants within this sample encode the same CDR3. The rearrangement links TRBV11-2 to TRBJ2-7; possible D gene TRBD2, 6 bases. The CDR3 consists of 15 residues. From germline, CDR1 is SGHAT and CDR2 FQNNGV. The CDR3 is CASSHFLANPFEQYF. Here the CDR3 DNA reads TGTGCCAGCAGCCATTTTCTAGCGAACCCCTTCGAGCAGTATTTC.

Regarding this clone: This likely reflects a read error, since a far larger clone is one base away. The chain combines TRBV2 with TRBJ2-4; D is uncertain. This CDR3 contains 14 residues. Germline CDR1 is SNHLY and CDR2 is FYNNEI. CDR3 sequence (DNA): TGTGCCAGCAGTGAAAGGACCCCAGGAAACATTCAGCACTTC. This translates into CASSERTPGNIQHF.

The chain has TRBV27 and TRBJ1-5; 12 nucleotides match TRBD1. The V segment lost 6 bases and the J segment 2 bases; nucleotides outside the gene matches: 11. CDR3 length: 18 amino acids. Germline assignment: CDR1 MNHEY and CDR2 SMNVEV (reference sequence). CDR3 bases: TGTGCCAGCAGCTACACCGGGACAGGGGGCGTGGGCAATCAGCCCCAGCATTTT. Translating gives CASSYTGTGGVGNQPQHF.

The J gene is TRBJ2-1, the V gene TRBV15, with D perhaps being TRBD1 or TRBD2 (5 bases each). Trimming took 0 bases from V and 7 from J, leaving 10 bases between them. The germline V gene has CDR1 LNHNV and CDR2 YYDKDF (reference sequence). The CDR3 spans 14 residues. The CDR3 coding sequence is TGTGCCACCAGCAGAGAGGGGGTTCGGAATGAGCAGTTCTTC. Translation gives CATSREGVRNEQFF.

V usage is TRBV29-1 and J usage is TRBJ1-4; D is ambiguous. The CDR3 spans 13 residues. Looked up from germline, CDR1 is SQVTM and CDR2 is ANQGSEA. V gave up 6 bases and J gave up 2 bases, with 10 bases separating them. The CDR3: CSVLIETNEKLFF. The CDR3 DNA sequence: TGCAGCGTCCTAATAGAGACTAATGAAAAACTGTTTTTT. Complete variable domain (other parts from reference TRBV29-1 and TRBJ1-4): SAVISQKPSRDICQRGTSLTIQCQVDSQVTMMFWYRQQPGQSLTLIATANQGSEATYESGFVIDKFPISRPNLTFSTLTVSNMSPEDSSIYLCSVLIETNEKLFFGSGTQLSVL.

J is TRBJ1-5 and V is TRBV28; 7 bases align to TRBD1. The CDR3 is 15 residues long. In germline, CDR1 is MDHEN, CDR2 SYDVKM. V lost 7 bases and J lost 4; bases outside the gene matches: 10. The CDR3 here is CASTGNRGGNQPQHF. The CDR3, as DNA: TGTGCCAGCACAGGGAACAGGGGAGGGAATCAGCCCCAGCATTTT.

In DNA form, the CDR3 reads TGCAGCGTTGTGCGCGCGGAAGGCTCCTACGAGCAGTACTTC. Protein: CSVVRAEGSYEQYF. This chain uses TRBV29-1 with TRBJ2-7; the D is unclear. V lost 4 bases and J 0 bases, leaving 13 bases between the germline ends. The CDR3 extends over 14 amino acids. Germline CDR1 is SQVTM and CDR2 is ANQGSEA.

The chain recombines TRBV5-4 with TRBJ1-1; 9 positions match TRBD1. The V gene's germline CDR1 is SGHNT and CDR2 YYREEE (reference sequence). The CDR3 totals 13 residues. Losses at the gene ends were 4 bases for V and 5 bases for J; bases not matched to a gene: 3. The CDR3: CASSGDRATEAFF. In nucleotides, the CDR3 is TGTGCCAGCAGCGGGGACAGGGCTACTGAAGCTTTCTTT. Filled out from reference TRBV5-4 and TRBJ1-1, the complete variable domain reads ETGVTQSPTHLIKTRGQQVTLRCSSQSGHNTVSWYQQALGQGPQFIFQYYREEENGRGNFPPRFSGLQFPNYSSELNVNALELDDSALYLCASSGDRATEAFFGQGTRLTVV.

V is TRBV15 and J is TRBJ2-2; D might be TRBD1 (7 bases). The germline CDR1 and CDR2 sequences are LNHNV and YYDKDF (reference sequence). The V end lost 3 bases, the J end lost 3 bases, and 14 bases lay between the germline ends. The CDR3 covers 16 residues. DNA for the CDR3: TGTGCCACCAGCAGTCGCCCCAGGGGGGACACCGGGGAGCTGTTTTTT. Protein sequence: CATSSRPRGDTGELFF.

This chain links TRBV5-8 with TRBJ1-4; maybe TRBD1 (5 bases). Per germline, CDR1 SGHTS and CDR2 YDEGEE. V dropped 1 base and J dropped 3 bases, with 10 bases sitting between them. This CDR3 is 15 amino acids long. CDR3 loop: CASSLLTASNEKLFF. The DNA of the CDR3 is TGTGCCAGCAGCTTGTTGACAGCCTCTAATGAAAAACTGTTTTTT.

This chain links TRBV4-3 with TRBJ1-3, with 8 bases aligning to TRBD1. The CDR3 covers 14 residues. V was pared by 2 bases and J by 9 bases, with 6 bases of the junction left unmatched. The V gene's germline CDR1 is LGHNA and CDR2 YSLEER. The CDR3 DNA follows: TGCGCCAGCAGCCAACTGGGACAGGAGGGCACCATATATTTT. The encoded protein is CASSQLGQEGTIYF.

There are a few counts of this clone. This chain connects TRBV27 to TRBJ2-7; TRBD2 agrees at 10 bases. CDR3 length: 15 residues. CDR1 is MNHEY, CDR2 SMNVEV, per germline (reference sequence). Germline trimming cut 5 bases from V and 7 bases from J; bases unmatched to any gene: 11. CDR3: CASSPQREGVREQYF. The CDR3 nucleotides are TGTGCCAGCAGTCCACAGCGGGAGGGGGTACGGGAGCAGTACTTC.

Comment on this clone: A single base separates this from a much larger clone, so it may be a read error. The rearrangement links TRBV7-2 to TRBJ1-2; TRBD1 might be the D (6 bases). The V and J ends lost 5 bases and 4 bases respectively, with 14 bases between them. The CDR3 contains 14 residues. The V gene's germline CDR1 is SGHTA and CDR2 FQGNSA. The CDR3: CASSQNTGTYGYTF. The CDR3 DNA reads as TGTGCCAGCAGCCAAAACACAGGGACCTATGGCTACACCTTC.

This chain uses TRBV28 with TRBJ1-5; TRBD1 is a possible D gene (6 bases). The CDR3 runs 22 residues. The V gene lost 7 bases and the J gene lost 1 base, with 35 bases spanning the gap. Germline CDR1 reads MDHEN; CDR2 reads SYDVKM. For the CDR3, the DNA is TGTGCCAGCACCGACCTATCCCTAGACCTCCTTGTTGGGGGCGGAAGCAATCAGCCCCAGCATTTT. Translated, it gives CASTDLSLDLLVGGGSNQPQHF.

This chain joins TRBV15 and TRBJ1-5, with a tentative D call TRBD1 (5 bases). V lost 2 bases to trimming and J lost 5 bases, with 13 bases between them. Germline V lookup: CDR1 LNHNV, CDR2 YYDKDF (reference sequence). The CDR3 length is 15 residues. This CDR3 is CATSRTRQPHQPQHF. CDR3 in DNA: TGTGCCACCAGCAGAACCCGACAGCCGCATCAGCCCCAGCATTTT.

DNA for the CDR3: TGTGCCAGCAGTCATGGGACGGTAAATCAGCCCCAGCATTTT. Protein: CASSHGTVNQPQHF. This chain connects TRBV6-5 to TRBJ1-5, with TRBD1 as a possible D gene (5 bases). The CDR3 spans 14 residues. The germline CDR1 and CDR2 sequences are MNHEY and SVGAGI. The germline V and J ends were trimmed by 5 bases and 4 bases, with 12 bases remaining between them.